Below, 28 T cell receptor beta chains from the same sample are listed, as sequenced in a study of T cells after somatic rescue of genetic block (TCRdb year 2020). The library was obtained by the immunoSEQ multiplex PCR assay. TCRdb provides this immuneACCESS table in a form limited to in-frame rearrangements. Some clones are lacking; in checked studies, under half of them reflect an unresolved V gene, and why the rest are absent is not known. This sample has approximately 67,000 clones in its table, and approximately 90% of those were observed once. Of the sample, around 3% falls within the top ten clones. The sequenced material came from peripheral blood mononuclear cells (PBMCs). The receptors originated from a man aged 40-55 years.

This rearrangement joins TRBV19 to TRBJ2-3; D is ambiguous. The ends were cut back, 5 bases at V and 0 bases at J, with 6 bases in the middle. The CDR3 spans 13 residues. Germline V gives CDR1 LNHDA, CDR2 SQIVND (reference sequence). The CDR3 DNA reads as TGTGCCAGTAGTCCCATGAGCACAGATACGCAGTATTTT. This translates into CASSPMSTDTQYF.

V gene TRBV19 combines with J gene TRBJ2-2; no reliable D call. Deletions cut 3 bases from V and 8 bases from J, with 7 bases between. CDR1 is LNHDA, CDR2 SQIVND, per germline (reference sequence). This CDR3 is 12 amino acids long. The CDR3 bases are TGTGCCAGTAGTATTTTATCGGGGGAGCTGTTTTTT. Protein sequence: CASSILSGELFF. The variable domain in full, with the rest retrieved from reference TRBV19 and TRBJ2-2, is DGGITQSPKYLFRKEGQNVTLSCEQNLNHDAMYWYRQDPGQGLRLIYYSQIVNDFQKGDIAEGYSVSREKKESFPLTVTSAQKNPTAFYLCASSILSGELFFGEGSRLTVL.

The chain recombines TRBV4-1 with TRBJ2-1; TRBD2 aligns across 11 bases. CDR1 and CDR2 from the germline V gene are MGHRA and YSYEKL. V gave up 0 bases and J gave up 3 bases; unmatched junction bases: 4. This CDR3 spans 17 amino acids. CDR3 region: CASSQDRGLADYNEQFF. The DNA of the CDR3 is TGCGCCAGCAGCCAAGATAGGGGACTAGCGGACTACAATGAGCAGTTCTTC.

This clone is a singleton in its sample. The gene calls are TRBV2 and TRBJ2-1; a possible D gene is TRBD2 (6 bases). V lost 6 bases and J 10 bases, leaving 19 bases between the germline ends. Germline V gene lookup returns CDR1 SNHLY and CDR2 FYNNEI. CDR3 length: 14 amino acids. The CDR3 region has the DNA TGTGCCAGCAGCGGGGGACTGCTACAATACGAGCAGTTCTTC. This sequence encodes CASSGGLLQYEQFF.

J is TRBJ1-1 and V is TRBV5-1; D perhaps matches TRBD1 (5 bases). CDR3 size: 15 residues. The V gene's germline CDR1 is SGHRS and CDR2 YFSETQ. V was pared by 4 bases and J by 2 bases, with 15 bases between. The CDR3 coding sequence is TGCGCCAGCAGCCGAAGTTGGGGCCTTAACACTGAAGCTTTCTTT. Protein product: CASSRSWGLNTEAFF. The variable domain in full, completed from reference TRBV5-1 and TRBJ1-1, reads KAGVTQTPRYLIKTRGQQVTLSCSPISGHRSVSWYQQTPGQGLQFLFEYFSETQRNKGNFPGRFSGRQFSNSRSEMNVSTLELGDSALYLCASSRSWGLNTEAFFGQGTRLTVV.

The chain links TRBV5-1 to TRBJ2-1; 11 bases match TRBD2. Germline CDR1 and CDR2: SGHRS and YFSETQ. The CDR3 runs 15 residues. With 3 bases clipped from V and 3 bases from J, the junction kept 2 bases outside the gene matches. DNA of the CDR3: TGCGCCAGCAGCTCTACTAGCGGGAGCTACAATGAGCAGTTCTTC. Translating it yields CASSSTSGSYNEQFF.

The chain links TRBV6-5 to TRBJ2-1, with 9 bases aligning to TRBD2. Germline CDR1 MNHEY, CDR2 SVGAGI. V dropped 6 bases and J dropped 7; count of bases not matched to a gene: 7. There are 14 residues in the CDR3. CDR3 DNA: TGTGCCAGCAGCCTCGGACTAGCGCGGAATGAGCAGTTCTTC. It yields the protein CASSLGLARNEQFF.

J is TRBJ1-1 and V is TRBV15, with a possible D match to TRBD1 (5 bases). The CDR3 is 15 amino acids. Trimming left V 0 bases short and J 0 bases short, with 8 bases between. CDR1 and CDR2 (germline): LNHNV, YYDKDF (reference sequence). The CDR3 sequence is CATSRDLRVNTEAFF. CDR3 bases: TGTGCCACCAGCAGAGACCTCAGGGTGAACACTGAAGCTTTCTTT.

The V gene is TRBV11-3, the J gene TRBJ2-1; 7 bases match TRBD2. Trimming at V came to 2 bases and at J to 6 bases, leaving 7 bases not matched to a gene. Germline assignment: CDR1 SGHNT and CDR2 YENEEA. The CDR3 totals 15 residues. This chain's CDR3 is CASSLHGGISNEQFF. In DNA, the CDR3 is TGTGCCAGCAGCTTACACGGGGGGATCAGCAATGAGCAGTTCTTC.

The chain recombines TRBV7-6 with TRBJ2-1; 10 nucleotides match TRBD1. J was trimmed by 6 bases and V by 5 bases; bases with no gene match: 4. The CDR3 runs 14 residues. Germline assignment: CDR1 SGHVS and CDR2 FNYEAQ. The CDR3 region is CASSPWDRGNEQFF. DNA of the CDR3: TGTGCCAGCAGCCCTTGGGACAGGGGCAATGAGCAGTTCTTC.

This clone was seen only once. V and J are TRBV4-2 and TRBJ1-1; D call uncertain. V gave up 1 base and J gave up 2 bases, with 20 bases separating them. Germline CDR1 is LGHNA and CDR2 is YNFKEQ. The CDR3 runs to 18 residues. The CDR3: CASSQGLGSPRRNTEAFF. The CDR3 DNA reads as TGTGCCAGCAGCCAAGGGCTTGGAAGTCCCCGACGAAACACTGAAGCTTTCTTT.

The chain is built from TRBV15 and TRBJ1-2; 10 nucleotides agree with TRBD1. The germline gives CDR1 LNHNV, CDR2 YYDKDF (reference sequence). This CDR3 spans 16 amino acids. V lost 2 bases and J lost 3; bases outside the gene matches: 6. CDR3 loop: CATSRLRTGGDYGYTF. The CDR3 DNA reads as TGTGCCACCAGCAGACTTAGGACAGGGGGGGACTATGGCTACACCTTC.

The J gene is TRBJ2-7, the V gene TRBV15, with D unclear. The V gene lost 8 bases and the J gene lost 0 bases, with 11 bases spanning the gap. The CDR3 extends over 13 amino acids. Germline V gene lookup returns CDR1 LNHNV and CDR2 YYDKDF (reference sequence). CDR3: CATRDGRSYEQYF. The CDR3 bases are TGTGCCACCCGAGACGGCCGCTCCTACGAGCAGTACTTC.

V and J are TRBV10-3 and TRBJ2-7; 9 positions match TRBD1. Germline-derived CDR1 and CDR2 are ENHRY and SYGVKD. The V gene end was trimmed by 4 bases and the J gene end by 5 bases; junction bases not matched to a gene: 9. The CDR3 consists of 15 residues. CDR3 nucleotides: TGTGCCATCAGTGCCCCCGGACAGGGGAGCCACGAGCAGTACTTC. It specifies CAISAPGQGSHEQYF.

This clone was detected once. The J gene is TRBJ1-5, the V gene TRBV5-6, with 8 bases matching TRBD1. With 4 bases clipped from V and 6 bases from J, the junction kept 6 bases outside the gene matches. This CDR3 has 14 residues. Germline CDR1 and CDR2: SGHDT and YYEEEE. The CDR3 DNA reads TGTGCCAGCAGCGCCAACAGGGGGGCTCAGCCCCAGCATTTT. Its translation: CASSANRGAQPQHF. Full variable domain (rest looked up from reference TRBV5-6 and TRBJ1-5): DAGVTQSPTHLIKTRGQQVTLRCSPKSGHDTVSWYQQALGQGPQFIFQYYEEEERQRGNFPDRFSGHQFPNYSSELNVNALLLGDSALYLCASSANRGAQPQHFGDGTRLSIL.

This clone came up once. The chain is built from TRBV7-6 and TRBJ1-3; TRBD1 might be the D (5 bases). Germline assignment: CDR1 SGHVS and CDR2 FNYEAQ. Trimming shortened V by 2 bases and J by 0 bases, and 11 bases separated the two germline ends. The CDR3 extends over 16 amino acids. The CDR3 nucleotides read TGTGCCAGCAGCTTACAACCGGGGGGCTCTGGAAACACCATATATTTT. This codes for CASSLQPGGSGNTIYF.

The chain joins TRBV4-1 to TRBJ2-3; 14 bases map to TRBD2. Germline V lookup: CDR1 MGHRA, CDR2 YSYEKL. The CDR3 consists of 17 residues. The V segment lost 2 bases and the J segment 4 bases; nucleotides outside the gene matches: 5. Here the CDR3 reads CASSQTGLAGGADTQYF. CDR3 nucleotides: TGCGCCAGCAGCCAAACCGGACTAGCGGGGGGAGCAGATACGCAGTATTTT.

V usage is TRBV6-5 and J usage is TRBJ1-2; D may be TRBD1 (6 bases). Trimming pared 0 bases from V and 5 bases from J, leaving 10 bases between. Germline V CDR1 and CDR2: MNHEY, SVGAGI. This CDR3 is 14 amino acids long. In DNA, the CDR3 is TGTGCCAGCAGTTACTCGAAACAGGGTTATGGCTACACCTTC. It encodes CASSYSKQGYGYTF.

This chain links TRBV6-1 with TRBJ1-5; no reliable D call. The CDR3 spans 14 residues. Trimming removed 4 bases at V and 1 base at J, with 8 bases between. Germline CDR1 reads MNHNS; CDR2 reads SASEGT. CDR3: CASSGRNSNQPQHF. CDR3 nucleotides: TGTGCCAGCAGTGGGAGAAACAGCAATCAGCCCCAGCATTTT.

This chain joins TRBV10-1 and TRBJ2-7, with 8 bases identical to TRBD1. The CDR3 totals 14 residues. Germline CDR1 is WNHNN and CDR2 is SYGVQD (reference sequence). V lost 2 bases and J lost 4; bases outside the gene matches: 4. As DNA, the CDR3 is TGCGCCAGCAGTGAGACAGGGGGAGGATACGAGCAGTACTTC. It translates to CASSETGGGYEQYF.

This chain uses TRBV7-6 with TRBJ1-4; unclear D gene. V dropped 2 bases and J dropped 2 bases, with 0 bases sitting between them. The CDR3 runs 12 residues. Germline CDR1 and CDR2: SGHVS and FNYEAQ. The CDR3 coding sequence is TGTGCCAGCAGCTTAACTAATGAAAAACTGTTTTTT. Protein: CASSLTNEKLFF.

The chain employs TRBV10-3 and TRBJ2-7, with D unclear. CDR1 is ENHRY and CDR2 is SYGVKD in the germline V gene. This CDR3 contains 14 residues. V dropped 5 bases and J dropped 0 bases, with 11 bases sitting between them. The CDR3 DNA follows: TGTGCCATCAGTTCTCTAGGTAACTCCTACGAGCAGTACTTC. This sequence encodes CAISSLGNSYEQYF.

The chain couples TRBV6-5 to TRBJ2-5; D ambiguous. CDR3 length: 11 amino acids. V gave up 8 bases and J gave up 2 bases, with 6 bases separating them. Per the germline V gene, CDR1 is MNHEY and CDR2 is SVGAGI. CDR3 in DNA: TGTGCCAGCGGGGTACAAGAGACCCAGTACTTC. Translating gives CASGVQETQYF.

This chain links TRBV7-9 with TRBJ2-7, with D perhaps matching TRBD2 (6 bases). Deletions cut 0 bases from V and 5 bases from J, with 8 bases between. Per the germline V gene, CDR1 is SEHNR and CDR2 is FQNEAQ (reference sequence). CDR3 length: 13 amino acids. For the CDR3, the DNA is TGTGCCAGCAGCTTAGCGGCGGGGAACGAGCAGTACTTC. It specifies CASSLAAGNEQYF.

This chain joins TRBV5-4 and TRBJ1-2, with D hard to call. Trimming removed 2 bases at V and 8 bases at J, with 19 bases between. This CDR3 region has 15 residues. Germline V gene data show CDR1 as SGHNT and CDR2 as YYREEE (reference sequence). CDR3 in amino acids: CASSLTRDGYGGYTF. Here the CDR3 DNA reads TGTGCCAGCAGCTTAACAAGAGATGGCTATGGAGGCTACACCTTC.

The V call is TRBV18, the J call TRBJ2-7; TRBD1 might be the D (5 bases). This CDR3 is 13 amino acids long. CDR1 is KGHSH and CDR2 is LQKENI in the germline V gene. The V and J ends lost 3 bases and 5 bases respectively, with 11 bases between them. The CDR3 loop reads CASSPMTEDEQYF. The DNA for the CDR3 is TGTGCCAGCTCACCTATGACAGAGGACGAGCAGTACTTC.

J is TRBJ2-7 and V is TRBV28, with TRBD2 as a possible D gene (6 bases). V was shortened by 3 bases and J by 1 base, with 10 bases between the two germline ends. Germline CDR1 reads MDHEN; CDR2 reads SYDVKM. The CDR3 totals 14 residues. The CDR3 loop reads CASSFRDSSYEQYF. The CDR3 DNA reads TGTGCCAGCAGTTTTCGGGACTCATCCTACGAGCAGTACTTC.

This sequence joins TRBV6-5 and TRBJ1-6; a weak D match, TRBD1 (5 bases). Germline CDR1 and CDR2: MNHEY and SVGAGI. Trimming took off 0 bases at V and 15 bases at J, with 21 bases between the two ends. CDR3 length: 16 amino acids. The CDR3 here is CASSYSNVGTGKGLHF. CDR3 nucleotides: TGTGCCAGCAGTTACTCGAATGTTGGGACGGGGAAAGGCCTCCACTTT.